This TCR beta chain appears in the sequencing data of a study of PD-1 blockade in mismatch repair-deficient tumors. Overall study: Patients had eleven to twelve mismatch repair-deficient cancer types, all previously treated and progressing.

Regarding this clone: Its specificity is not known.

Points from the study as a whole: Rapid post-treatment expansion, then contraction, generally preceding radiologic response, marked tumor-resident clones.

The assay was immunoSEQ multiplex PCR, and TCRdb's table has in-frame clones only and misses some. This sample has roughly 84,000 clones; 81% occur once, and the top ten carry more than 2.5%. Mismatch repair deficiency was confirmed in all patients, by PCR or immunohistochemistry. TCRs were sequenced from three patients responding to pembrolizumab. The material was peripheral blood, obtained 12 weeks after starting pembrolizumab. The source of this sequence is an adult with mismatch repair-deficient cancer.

The CDR3, as DNA: TGTGCCTGGAGTGCCCCCGGGACACTTCGCGGGGACACCATATATTTT. Protein: CAWSAPGTLRGDTIYF. The chain combines TRBV30 with TRBJ1-3; weak D call: TRBD1 (6 bases). Germline V lookup: CDR1 GTSNPN, CDR2 SVGIG (reference sequence). This CDR3 has 16 amino acids. The ends were cut back, 1 base at V and 8 bases at J, with 21 bases in the middle.